This T cell receptor (beta chain) comes out of a study of T cells in Graves' hyperthyroidism and ophthalmopathy. RNA transcripts yielded amplified TCR beta CDR3 regions. The HTBI set primed first-round TCR CDR3 RT-PCR. TCRdb re-called the multiplex PCR reads through MiXCR, storing one row per CDR3 protein. The table shows more than 500,000 distinct CDR3 sequences, with approximately 16% occurring only once. This clonotype was recorded many times. What it binds is not known. Study-wide findings and caveats: Researchers report that a 13 V-J model separated ophthalmopathy from stable hyperthyroidism.

A patient was excluded if there was uncontrolled infection, other autoimmune disease, pregnancy or lactation. Clinicians diagnosed patients from clinical symptoms, serum thyroxine and TRAb, thyroid ultrasound and orbital computed tomography. Sequenced sample: blood. This receptor was identified in a woman aged 25 to 39 with Graves' ophthalmopathy.

The CDR3, as DNA: TGTGCCAGCAGTTTCCGAGTTTGGTACGAGCAGTACTTC. It is translated as CASSFRVWYEQYF. The V and J genes are TRBV12-3 or TRBV12-4 and TRBJ2-7; D remains ambiguous. CDR3 length equals 13 residues. Trimming took 3 bases from V and 4 from J, leaving 10 bases between them.